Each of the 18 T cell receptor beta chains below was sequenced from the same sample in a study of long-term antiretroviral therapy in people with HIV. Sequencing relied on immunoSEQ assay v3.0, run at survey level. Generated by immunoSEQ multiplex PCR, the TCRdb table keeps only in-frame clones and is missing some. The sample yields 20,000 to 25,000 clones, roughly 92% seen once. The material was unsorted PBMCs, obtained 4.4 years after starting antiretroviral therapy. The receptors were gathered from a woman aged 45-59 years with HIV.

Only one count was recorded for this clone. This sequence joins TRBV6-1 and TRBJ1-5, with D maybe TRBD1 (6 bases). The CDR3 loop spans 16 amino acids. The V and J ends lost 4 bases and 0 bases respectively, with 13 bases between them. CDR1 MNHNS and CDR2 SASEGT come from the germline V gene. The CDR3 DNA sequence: TGTGCCAGCAGTGTAGAACAGGGTTATAGCAATCAGCCCCAGCATTTT. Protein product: CASSVEQGYSNQPQHF.

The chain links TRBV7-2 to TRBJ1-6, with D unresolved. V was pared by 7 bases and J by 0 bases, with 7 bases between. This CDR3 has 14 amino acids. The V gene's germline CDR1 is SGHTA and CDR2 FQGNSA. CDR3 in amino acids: CASTRSSYNSPLHF. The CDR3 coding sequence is TGTGCCAGCACCCGCAGCTCCTATAATTCACCCCTCCACTTT.

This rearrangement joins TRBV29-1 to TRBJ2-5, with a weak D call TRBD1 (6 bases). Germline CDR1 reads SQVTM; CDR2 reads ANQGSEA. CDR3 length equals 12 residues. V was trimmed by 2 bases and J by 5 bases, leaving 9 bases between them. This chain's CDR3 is CSVESRGETQYF. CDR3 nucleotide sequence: TGCAGCGTTGAATCCAGGGGTGAGACCCAGTACTTC.

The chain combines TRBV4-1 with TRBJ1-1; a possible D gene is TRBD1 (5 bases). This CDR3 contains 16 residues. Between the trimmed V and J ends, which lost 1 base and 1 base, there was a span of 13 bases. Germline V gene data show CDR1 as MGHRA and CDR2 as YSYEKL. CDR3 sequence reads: CASSQGGPYENTEAFF. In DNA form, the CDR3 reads TGCGCCAGCAGCCAAGGGGGACCTTACGAGAACACTGAAGCTTTCTTT.

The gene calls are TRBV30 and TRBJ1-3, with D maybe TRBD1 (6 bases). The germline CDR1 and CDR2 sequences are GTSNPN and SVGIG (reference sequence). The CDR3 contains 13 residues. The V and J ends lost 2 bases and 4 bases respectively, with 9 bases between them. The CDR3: CAWSSGEGNTIYF. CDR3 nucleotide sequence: TGTGCCTGGAGTTCAGGGGAAGGAAACACCATATATTTT.

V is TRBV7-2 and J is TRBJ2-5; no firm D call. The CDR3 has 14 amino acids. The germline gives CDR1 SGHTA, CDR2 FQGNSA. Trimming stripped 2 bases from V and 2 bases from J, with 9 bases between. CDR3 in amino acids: CASSLLQEQETQYF. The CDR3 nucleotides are TGTGCCAGCAGCTTATTACAAGAACAAGAGACCCAGTACTTC.

The CDR3 DNA sequence: TGTGCCAGCAGTTCAGGGACTAGCGGGGTCACAGATACGCAGTATTTT. This sequence encodes CASSSGTSGVTDTQYF. This rearrangement joins TRBV6-5 to TRBJ2-3; TRBD2 agrees at 13 bases. Germline V CDR1 and CDR2: MNHEY, SVGAGI. Losses at the gene ends were 4 bases for V and 2 bases for J; bases not matched to a gene: 3. CDR3 length equals 16 residues.

DNA of the CDR3: TGCGCCAGCAGCTGGCTAGCGGGGTCCCAAGAGACCCAGTACTTC. This sequence encodes CASSWLAGSQETQYF. The rearrangement links TRBV5-1 to TRBJ2-5; 9 bases are a match to TRBD2. This CDR3 is built from 15 residues. Unmatched junction bases numbered 4, after V lost 3 bases and J lost 1 base. The V gene's germline CDR1 is SGHRS and CDR2 YFSETQ.

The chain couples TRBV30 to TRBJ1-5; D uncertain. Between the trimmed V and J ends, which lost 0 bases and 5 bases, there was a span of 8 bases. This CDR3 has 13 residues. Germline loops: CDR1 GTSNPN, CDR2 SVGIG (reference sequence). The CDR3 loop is CAWSVKSHQPQHF. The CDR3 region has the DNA TGTGCCTGGAGTGTAAAATCGCATCAGCCCCAGCATTTT.

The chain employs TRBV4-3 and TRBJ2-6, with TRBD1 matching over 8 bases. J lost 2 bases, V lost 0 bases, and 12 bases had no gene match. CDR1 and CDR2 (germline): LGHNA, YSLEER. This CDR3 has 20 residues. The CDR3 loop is CASSQESAAGGFTGANVLTF. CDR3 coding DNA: TGCGCCAGCAGCCAAGAATCCGCAGCAGGGGGCTTTACTGGGGCCAACGTCCTGACTTTC.

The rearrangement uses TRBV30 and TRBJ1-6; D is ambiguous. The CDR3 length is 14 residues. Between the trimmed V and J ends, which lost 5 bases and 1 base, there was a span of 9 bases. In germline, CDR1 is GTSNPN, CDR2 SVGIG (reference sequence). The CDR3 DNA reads TGTGCCTGGGCACGGTGGTCCTATAATTCACCCCTCCACTTT. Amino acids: CAWARWSYNSPLHF.

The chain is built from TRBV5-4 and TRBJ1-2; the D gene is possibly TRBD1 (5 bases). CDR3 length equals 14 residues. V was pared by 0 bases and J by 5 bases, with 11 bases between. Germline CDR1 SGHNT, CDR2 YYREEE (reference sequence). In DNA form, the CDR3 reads TGTGCCAGCAGCTTGGAGCAAGGGGTTTATGGCTACACCTTC. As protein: CASSLEQGVYGYTF.

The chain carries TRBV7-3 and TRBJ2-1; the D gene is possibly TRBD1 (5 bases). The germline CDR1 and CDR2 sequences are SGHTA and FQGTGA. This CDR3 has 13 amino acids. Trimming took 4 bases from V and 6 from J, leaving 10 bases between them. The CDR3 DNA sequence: TGTGCCAGCAGCTCAGGGTGGGGCAATGAGCAGTTCTTC. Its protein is CASSSGWGNEQFF. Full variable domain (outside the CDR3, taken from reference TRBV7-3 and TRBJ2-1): GAGVSQTPSNKVTEKGKYVELRCDPISGHTALYWYRQSLGQGPEFLIYFQGTGAADDSGLPNDRFFAVRPEGSVSTLKIQRTERGDSAVYLCASSSGWGNEQFFGPGTRLTVL.

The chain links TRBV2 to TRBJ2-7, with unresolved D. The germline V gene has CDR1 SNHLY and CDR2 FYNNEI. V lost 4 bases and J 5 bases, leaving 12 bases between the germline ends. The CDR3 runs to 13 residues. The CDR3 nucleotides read TGTGCCAGCAGTGCGCGAGGTAGGGACGAGCAGTACTTC. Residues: CASSARGRDEQYF. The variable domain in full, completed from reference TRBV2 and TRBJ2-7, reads EPEVTQTPSHQVTQMGQEVILRCVPISNHLYFYWYRQILGQKVEFLVSFYNNEISEKSEIFDDQFSVERPDGSNFTLKIRSTKLEDSAMYFCASSARGRDEQYFGPGTRLTVT.

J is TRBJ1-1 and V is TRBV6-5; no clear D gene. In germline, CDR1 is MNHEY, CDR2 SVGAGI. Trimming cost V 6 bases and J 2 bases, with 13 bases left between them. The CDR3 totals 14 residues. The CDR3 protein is CASSRRGENTEAFF. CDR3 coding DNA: TGTGCCAGCAGCCGACGCGGGGAAAACACTGAAGCTTTCTTT.

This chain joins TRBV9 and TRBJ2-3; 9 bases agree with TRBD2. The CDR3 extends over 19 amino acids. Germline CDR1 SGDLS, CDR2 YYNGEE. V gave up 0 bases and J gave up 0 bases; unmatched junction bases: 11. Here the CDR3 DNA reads TGTGCCAGCAGCGTAGGTGTTAGCGGGGGCCCCCTTAGCACAGATACGCAGTATTTT. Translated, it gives CASSVGVSGGPLSTDTQYF.

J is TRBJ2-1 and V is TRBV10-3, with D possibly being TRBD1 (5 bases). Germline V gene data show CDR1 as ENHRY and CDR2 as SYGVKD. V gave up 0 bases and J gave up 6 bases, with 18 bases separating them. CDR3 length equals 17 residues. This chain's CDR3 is CAISESWGTPGSNEQFF. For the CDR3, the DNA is TGTGCCATCAGTGAGTCGTGGGGCACCCCTGGCTCCAATGAGCAGTTCTTC.

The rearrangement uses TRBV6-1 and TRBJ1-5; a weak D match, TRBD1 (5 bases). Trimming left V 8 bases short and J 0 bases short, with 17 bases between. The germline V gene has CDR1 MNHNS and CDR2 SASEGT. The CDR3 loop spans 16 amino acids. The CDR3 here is CASRAQGGYSNQPQHF. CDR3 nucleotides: TGTGCCAGCCGTGCGCAGGGCGGATATAGCAATCAGCCCCAGCATTTT.